What follows are 26 T cell receptor beta chains derived from one specimen sequenced in a study of tumor-infiltrating lymphocytes in primary liver carcinoma (dated by TCRdb to 2017 to 2019). Sequenced on an Illumina HiSeq 2500. TCRbeta-specific cDNA was reverse-transcribed from approximately 0.5 ug total RNA using a constant-region primer and ProtoScript II reverse transcriptase. Construction of the TCRbeta libraries relied on three nested rounds of multiplex PCR, following a slightly modified ARM-PCR procedure. The first two PCR rounds used multiplex TRBV1-TRBV30 forward primers with a Cbeta reverse primer, each for approximately 9 cycles. Using fastp at Q25 and MiXCR, TCRdb reprocessed the public reads and kept productive beta chains. Under each unique CDR3 protein, matching rows form one entry showing the most common genes and DNA. Present in this sample are some 190,000 distinct CDR3 sequences, roughly 80% of which were seen just once. The ten biggest clones cover over 15% of the sample.

Without any cell sorting, total RNA and DNA were extracted together from about 19-30 mg of bulk tissue using the AllPrep DNA/RNA mini kit. The specimen sequenced was tumor tissue from primary liver carcinoma. The source is a man in his forties with primary liver carcinoma and hepatitis B virus infection.

This clonotype was picked up many times. The chain has TRBV5-4 and TRBJ1-1; 7 nucleotides agree with TRBD1. The CDR3 totals 15 residues. The germline gives CDR1 SGHNT, CDR2 YYREEE (reference sequence). The V and J ends lost 1 base and 3 bases, in that order; junction bases with no gene match: 6. Here the CDR3 DNA reads TGTGCCAGCAGCTTGCGACAGGGCGGGGACACTGAAGCTTTCTTT. As protein: CASSLRQGGDTEAFF.

To note about this clonotype: A much larger clone differs by one base, so this may be a read error. Here the CDR3 DNA reads TGCGCCAGCAGCCAAGAGTTAGCGGGAGTCGTTGTAGAGCAGTACTTC. Translating it yields CASSQELAGVVVEQYF. The chain recombines TRBV4-1 with TRBJ2-7; 9 bases are a match to TRBD2. Germline CDR1 reads MGHRA; CDR2 reads YSYEKL. This CDR3 contains 16 residues. Losses at the gene ends were 0 bases for V and 7 bases for J; bases not matched to a gene: 10.

About this clonotype: One end of the junction does not line up with germline, which may come from a read error. The chain carries TRBV10-3 and TRBJ2-3, with D possibly matching TRBD1 (6 bases). Germline-derived CDR1 and CDR2 are ENHRY and SYGVKD. This CDR3 is built from 13 residues. The CDR3 loop reads CVIGQGYTDTQYF. The CDR3 nucleotides are TGTGTCATCGGGCAGGGGTACACAGATACGCAGTATTTT.

The CDR3 reads CASTISAVALNIQYF. The CDR3, as DNA: TGTGCCAGTACCATTTCGGCGGTAGCCTTAAACATTCAGTACTTC. This sequence joins TRBV11-1 and TRBJ2-4; D is unclear. Trimming took off 9 bases at V and 6 bases at J, with 21 bases between the two ends. Germline V lookup: CDR1 SGHAT, CDR2 FQDESV (reference sequence). There are 15 residues in the CDR3.

This clonotype was detected only a few times. The CDR3 DNA follows: TGTGCCAGCAGTCTCGGACAGAACTATGGCTACACCTTC. This sequence encodes CASSLGQNYGYTF. The V call is TRBV6-5, the J call TRBJ1-2, with a tentative D call TRBD1 (6 bases). This CDR3 is 13 amino acids long. CDR1 and CDR2 from the germline V gene are MNHEY and SVGAGI. The V end lost 5 bases, the J end lost 2 bases, and 9 bases lay between the germline ends.

Notes on this clonotype: Its ends do not fully match the called genes, so a read error is possible. The V call is TRBV29-1, the J call TRBJ2-2, with a tentative D call TRBD2 (5 bases). CDR3 size: 15 residues. Germline V gene sequence: CDR1 SQVTM, CDR2 ANQGSEA. CDR3: CSALTNGVNTGEPFF. The CDR3 DNA reads TGCAGCGCTCTTACTAACGGGGTGAACACCGGGGAGCCGTTTTTT.

The chain carries TRBV4-1 and TRBJ2-2; the match to TRBD1 covers 12 bases. The J segment lost 8 bases and the V segment lost 6 bases, leaving 10 bases of the junction unmatched. CDR3 length: 16 residues. Germline assignment: CDR1 MGHRA and CDR2 YSYEKL. CDR3 bases: TGCGCCAGCAGTGCCGGGACAGGGGGCGATGCTGGGGAGCTGTTTTTT. Residues: CASSAGTGGDAGELFF.

For this clonotype: The junction and the germline gene differ at one end; a read error may be behind it. V usage is TRBV29-1 and J usage is TRBJ2-3, with D possibly TRBD2 on 5 matching bases. The germline V gene has CDR1 SQVTM and CDR2 ANQGSEA. The CDR3 consists of 13 residues. CDR3 sequence: CSAQRGSTYTQYF. The CDR3 DNA sequence: TGCAGCGCCCAGCGAGGGAGCACATATACGCAGTATTTT.

Concerning this clonotype itself: The junction differs from germline at one of its ends, possibly a read error. The V gene is TRBV19, the J gene TRBJ1-1; D remains ambiguous. Germline V lookup: CDR1 LNHDA, CDR2 SQIVND (reference sequence). The CDR3 runs 15 residues. CDR3 amino acids: CASSIRGQMNIEAFF. The CDR3 nucleotides read TGTGCCAGTAGTATCAGAGGCCAAATGAACATTGAAGCTTTCTTT.

This clonotype was seen only once. One end of the junction is discordant with germline, which a read error may explain. This chain uses TRBV7-9 with TRBJ2-1; TRBD2 aligns across 10 bases. Germline V lookup: CDR1 SEHNR, CDR2 FQNEAQ (reference sequence). This CDR3 region has 16 residues. The CDR3, as DNA: TGTGTCAGCAGCCCCCCTAGCGGGAGAAGGAGTGGCGAGCAGTTCTTC. Protein: CVSSPPSGRRSGEQFF.

In regard to this clonotype: Being one base from a much bigger clone, this may be a read error. The chain has TRBV4-3 and TRBJ2-5; D is uncertain. The CDR3 runs 15 residues. CDR1 LGHNA and CDR2 YSLEER come from the germline V gene. V dropped 2 bases and J dropped 7 bases, with 17 bases sitting between them. The CDR3 is CASSQTFGPWGTQYF. CDR3 sequence (DNA): TGCGCCAGCAGCCAAACGTTCGGGCCTTGGGGGACCCAGTACTTC.

The chain carries TRBV28 and TRBJ1-1; D is unclear. Germline assignment: CDR1 MDHEN and CDR2 SYDVKM. This CDR3 has 15 amino acids. This CDR3 reads CGSIIGRLRNTEAFF. CDR3 bases: TGTGGCAGTATCATTGGACGGCTTCGGAACACTGAAGCTTTCTTT.

On this clonotype: Germline is not matched at one junction end, which may reflect a read error. The J gene is TRBJ2-6, the V gene TRBV6-5; D is possibly TRBD1 (5 bases). There are 16 residues in the CDR3. Germline assignment: CDR1 MNHEY and CDR2 SVGAGI. The CDR3 DNA reads TGTGCCAGCAGATACTTCACAGACACTGGGGCCAACATCCTGACTTTC. Amino acids: CASRYFTDTGANILTF.

The count of this clonotype is one. Germline is not matched at one junction end, which may reflect a read error. CDR3 amino acids: CASGRDRGDYEHNF. Written as DNA, the CDR3 is TGTGCCAGCGGGAGGGACAGGGGAGACTACGAGCATAACTTC. The chain uses TRBV2 and TRBJ2-7, with 10 positions matching TRBD1. Germline loops: CDR1 SNHLY, CDR2 FYNNEI. CDR3 length: 14 amino acids.

This clonotype occurred a few times. A single base separates this from a much larger clone, so it may be a read error. The chain recombines TRBV28 with TRBJ1-5; 10 bases are a match to TRBD1. This CDR3 has 13 residues. The V gene's germline CDR1 is MDHEN and CDR2 SYDVKM. Here the CDR3 reads CASSGDRGQPHHF. The CDR3 region has the DNA TGTGCCAGCAGTGGTGACAGGGGGCAGCCCCATCATTTT.

Notes on this clonotype: At one end, the junction sequence differs from germline, possibly due to a read error. The J gene is TRBJ1-1, the V gene TRBV29-1, with TRBD1 matching over 7 bases. Germline CDR1 SQVTM, CDR2 ANQGSEA. The CDR3 is 14 amino acids. The CDR3 sequence is CSVAGGGLSTEALF. The CDR3 DNA sequence: TGCAGCGTCGCAGGGGGGGGCCTGAGCACTGAAGCTTTATTT.

Concerning this clonotype itself: The junction does not match germline at one end; this may be a read error. The V and J genes are TRBV6-4 and TRBJ2-2; the match to TRBD1 covers 11 bases. CDR1 is MRHNA, CDR2 SNTAGT, per germline. The CDR3 is 14 amino acids. The CDR3 coding sequence is TGTGCCTGCAGTGACGGACAGGGGGCCGGGGAACTGTTTTTT. Translation: CACSDGQGAGELFF.

Remarks on this clonotype: The junction departs from germline at one end; a sequencing error may be responsible. This chain links TRBV11-2 with TRBJ2-3, with TRBD2 matching 7 bases. The CDR3 is made up of 17 amino acids. CDR1 SGHAT and CDR2 FQNNGV come from the germline V gene. CDR3 loop: CASSLDPWETSRDTQYF. Here the CDR3 DNA reads TGTGCCAGCAGCTTAGATCCGTGGGAGACTAGCAGAGATACACAGTATTTT.

Regarding this clonotype: It is likely a read error, because the conserved phenylalanine at the end of the CDR3 is missing. The chain joins TRBV6-1 to TRBJ2-5; D could derive from TRBD1 or TRBD2 (6 bases each). From germline, CDR1 is MNHNS and CDR2 SASEGT. V dropped 7 bases and J dropped 4 bases, with 13 bases sitting between them. The CDR3 runs to 13 residues. The CDR3 loop reads CASNRDLGETQYL. The CDR3 DNA sequence: TGTGCCAGCAACAGGGACTTAGGAGAGACCCAGTACCTC.

This clonotype was recorded once. One end of the junction does not line up with germline, which may come from a read error. The CDR3 here is CASCLRGTDTQYF. CDR3 DNA: TGTGCCAGCTGCTTACGGGGGACAGATACGCAGTATTTT. The genes are TRBV5-4 and TRBJ2-3, with D possibly TRBD2 on 6 matching bases. Germline CDR1 SGHNT, CDR2 YYREEE (reference sequence). The CDR3 length is 13 residues. Combining the CDR3 with reference TRBV5-4 and TRBJ2-3 gives the whole variable domain ETGVTQSPTHLIKTRGQQVTLRCSSQSGHNTVSWYQQALGQGPQFIFQYYREEENGRGNFPPRFSGLQFPNYSSELNVNALELDDSALYLCASCLRGTDTQYFGPGTRLTVL.

The CDR3 sequence: CASSQAPGVRTEAFF. The CDR3 nucleotides are TGTGCCAGCAGCCAAGCGCCAGGGGTGAGAACAGAAGCTTTCTTT. The genes are TRBV14 and TRBJ1-1, with D possibly being TRBD1 (6 bases). Germline V gene sequence: CDR1 SGHDN, CDR2 FVKESK. CDR3 length: 15 amino acids. Trimming took off 1 base at V and 8 bases at J, with 17 bases between the two ends.

Worth noting for this clonotype: A read error may account for a junction end that differs from germline. This sequence joins TRBV4-3 and TRBJ2-1, with 10 bases that match TRBD2. CDR3 size: 17 residues. Per the germline V gene, CDR1 is LGHNA and CDR2 is YSLEER. The CDR3 sequence: CANSQDLAGASYNKQFF. CDR3 DNA sequence: TGCGCCAACAGCCAGGACCTAGCGGGAGCTTCCTACAATAAGCAGTTCTTC.

Judged by abundance, this clonotype is medium-sized. The V gene is TRBV6-1, the J gene TRBJ2-2; a weak D match, TRBD1 (6 bases). With 0 bases removed from V and 0 bases from J, the gap between germline ends came to 14 bases. Per germline, CDR1 MNHNS and CDR2 SASEGT. The CDR3 has 18 amino acids. In DNA, the CDR3 is TGTGCCAGCAGTGAAGCGCTTCTAGGGGGAGCGAACACCGGGGAGCTGTTTTTT. It specifies CASSEALLGGANTGELFF.

Only one count was recorded for this clonotype. At one end the junction does not follow the germline gene, possibly because of a read error. V is TRBV12-3 or TRBV12-4 and J is TRBJ2-5; no clear D. The CDR3 runs 14 residues. CDR3 DNA sequence: TGTGCCAGTAGTTTAAGTACAGACCATGAGACCCAGTACTTC. This translates into CASSLSTDHETQYF.

Within the sample, this clonotype is medium-sized. J is TRBJ2-3 and V is TRBV29-1; 7 bases fit TRBD1. Germline V gene lookup returns CDR1 SQVTM and CDR2 ANQGSEA. The CDR3 runs to 12 residues. Trimming cost V 4 bases and J 8 bases; bases outside gene matches: 6. DNA for the CDR3: TGCAGCGTTGGTGCCAAGGGGGCTACGCAGTATTTT. Its protein is CSVGAKGATQYF.

At least ten counts were recorded for this clonotype. This chain's CDR3 is CSVENFQETQYF. DNA for the CDR3: TGCAGCGTTGAGAACTTTCAGGAGACCCAGTACTTC. V gene TRBV29-1 combines with J gene TRBJ2-5, with D unresolved. The CDR3 consists of 12 residues. The V gene's germline CDR1 is SQVTM and CDR2 ANQGSEA. V was cut by 3 bases and J by 5 bases, with 10 bases left in between.